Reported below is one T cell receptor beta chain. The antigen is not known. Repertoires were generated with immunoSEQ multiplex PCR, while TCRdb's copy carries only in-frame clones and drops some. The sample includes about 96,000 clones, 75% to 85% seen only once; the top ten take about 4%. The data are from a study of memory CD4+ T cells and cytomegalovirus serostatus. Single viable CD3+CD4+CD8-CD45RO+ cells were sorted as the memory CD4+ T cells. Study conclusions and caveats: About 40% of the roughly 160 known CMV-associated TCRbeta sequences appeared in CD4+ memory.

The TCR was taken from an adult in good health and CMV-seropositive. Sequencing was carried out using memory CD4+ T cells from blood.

The CDR3 DNA follows: TGTGCCAGCAGTTTATCGAGGGACCCCTTAACGCAGTATTTT. This gives the protein CASSLSRDPLTQYF. This sequence joins TRBV27 and TRBJ2-3; tentatively, D is TRBD1 or TRBD2 (5 bases each). V was shortened by 0 bases and J by 9 bases, with 13 bases between the two germline ends. Per germline, CDR1 MNHEY and CDR2 SMNVEV (reference sequence). The CDR3 runs to 14 residues.